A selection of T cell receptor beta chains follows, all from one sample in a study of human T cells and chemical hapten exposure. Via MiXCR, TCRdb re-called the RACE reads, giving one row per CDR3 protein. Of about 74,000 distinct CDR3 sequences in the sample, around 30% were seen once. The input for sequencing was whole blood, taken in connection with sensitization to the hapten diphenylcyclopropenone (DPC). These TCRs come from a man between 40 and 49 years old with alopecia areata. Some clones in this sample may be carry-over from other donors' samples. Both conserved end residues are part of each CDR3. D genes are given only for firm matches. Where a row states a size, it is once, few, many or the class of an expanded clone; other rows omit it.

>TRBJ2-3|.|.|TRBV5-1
TGCGCCAGCAGCTTGGCACCCCTCAGGTTTCGCGCAGATACGCAGTATTTT
CASSLAPLRFRADTQYF
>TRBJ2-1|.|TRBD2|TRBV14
TGTGCCAGCAGCCGGTCGAGCGGGAGGGTGGAGCAGTTCTTC
CASSRSSGRVEQFF
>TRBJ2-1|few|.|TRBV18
TGTGCCAGCTCACCACCGGGGTCCTACAATGAGCAGTTCTTC
CASSPPGSYNEQFF
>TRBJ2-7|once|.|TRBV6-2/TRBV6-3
TGTGCCAGCAGTTACCCACAGGGAACCGACGAGCAGTACTTC
CASSYPQGTDEQYF
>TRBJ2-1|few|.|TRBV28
TGTGCCAGCAGTTTTGATGGGTATGAGCAGTTCTTC
CASSFDGYEQFF
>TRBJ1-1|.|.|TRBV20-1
TGCAGTGCTCGGATGACTGAAGCTTTCTTT
CSARMTEAFF
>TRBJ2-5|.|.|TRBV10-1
TGCGCCAGCAGTGCAGGGGCGAGGGAGACCCAGTACTTC
CASSAGARETQYF
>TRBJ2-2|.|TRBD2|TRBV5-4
TGTGCCAGCAGCTTGCCGGGGAGCGGGAGTGTCACCGGGGAGCTGTTTTTT
CASSLPGSGSVTGELFF
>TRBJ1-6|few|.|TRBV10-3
TGTGCCATCAGTGACTCGGGCTCCTATAATTCACCCCTCCACTTT
CAISDSGSYNSPLHF
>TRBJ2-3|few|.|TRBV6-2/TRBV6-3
TGTGCCTGCGGTGCCGTCGCAGATACGCAGTATTTT
CACGAVADTQYF
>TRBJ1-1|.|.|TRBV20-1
TGCAGTGCGCCCTGGGGGGTGAACACTGAAGCTTTCTTT
CSAPWGVNTEAFF
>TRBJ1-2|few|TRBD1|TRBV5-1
TGCGCCAGCAGCCTTTATTTGCAGGGGGCGCAAGGCTACACCTTC
CASSLYLQGAQGYTF